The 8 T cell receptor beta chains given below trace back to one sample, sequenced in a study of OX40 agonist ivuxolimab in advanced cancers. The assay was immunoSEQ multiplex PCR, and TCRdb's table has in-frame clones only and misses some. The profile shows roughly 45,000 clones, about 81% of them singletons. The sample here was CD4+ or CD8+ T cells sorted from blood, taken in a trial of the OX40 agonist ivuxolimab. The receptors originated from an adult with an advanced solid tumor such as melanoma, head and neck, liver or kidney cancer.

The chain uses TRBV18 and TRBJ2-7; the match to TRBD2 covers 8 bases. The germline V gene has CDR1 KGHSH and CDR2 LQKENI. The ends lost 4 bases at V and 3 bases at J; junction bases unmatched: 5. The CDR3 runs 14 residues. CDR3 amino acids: CASSRGTRNYEQYF. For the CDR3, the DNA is TGTGCCAGCTCACGAGGGACTAGAAACTACGAGCAGTACTTC.

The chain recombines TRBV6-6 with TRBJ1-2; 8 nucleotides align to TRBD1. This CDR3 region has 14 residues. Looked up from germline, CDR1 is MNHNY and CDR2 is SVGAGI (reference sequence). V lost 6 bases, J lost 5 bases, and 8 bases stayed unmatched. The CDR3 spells CASRDGTGGYGYTF. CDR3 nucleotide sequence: TGTGCCAGCAGAGACGGGACAGGCGGTTATGGCTACACCTTC.

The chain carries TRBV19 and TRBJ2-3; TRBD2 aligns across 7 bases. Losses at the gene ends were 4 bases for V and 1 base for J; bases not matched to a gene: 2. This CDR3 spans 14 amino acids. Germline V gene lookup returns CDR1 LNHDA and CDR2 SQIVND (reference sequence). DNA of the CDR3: TGTGCCAGTAGTAGCGGGAGAGGCACAGATACGCAGTATTTT. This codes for CASSSGRGTDTQYF.

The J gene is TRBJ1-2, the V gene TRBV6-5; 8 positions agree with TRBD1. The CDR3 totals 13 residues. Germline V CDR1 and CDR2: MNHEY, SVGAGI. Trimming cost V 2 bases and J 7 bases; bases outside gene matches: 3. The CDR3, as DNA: TGTGCCAGCAGTTACGCGACAGGGGTTGGCTACACCTTC. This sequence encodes CASSYATGVGYTF.

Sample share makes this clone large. DNA for the CDR3: TGTGCCAGCAGTGAGACAGGGAACTATGGCTACACCTTC. Its translation is CASSETGNYGYTF. The gene calls are TRBV2 and TRBJ1-2; 7 positions agree with TRBD1. There are 13 residues in the CDR3. V was pared by 3 bases and J by 2 bases, with 0 bases of the junction left unmatched. The V gene's germline CDR1 is SNHLY and CDR2 FYNNEI.

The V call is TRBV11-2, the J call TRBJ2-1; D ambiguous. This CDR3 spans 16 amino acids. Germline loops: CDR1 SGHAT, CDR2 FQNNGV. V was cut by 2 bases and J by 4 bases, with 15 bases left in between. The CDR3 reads CASSLKDVVGYNEQFF. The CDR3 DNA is TGTGCCAGCAGCTTAAAGGACGTAGTAGGGTACAATGAGCAGTTCTTC.

The CDR3 loop is CASSETGVSTGELFF. As DNA, the CDR3 is TGTGCCAGCAGCGAGACAGGGGTCTCCACCGGGGAGCTGTTTTTT. The V and J genes are TRBV9 and TRBJ2-2; 8 positions agree with TRBD1. V gave up 3 bases and J gave up 4 bases; unmatched junction bases: 5. Germline CDR1 and CDR2: SGDLS and YYNGEE. The CDR3 runs 15 residues.

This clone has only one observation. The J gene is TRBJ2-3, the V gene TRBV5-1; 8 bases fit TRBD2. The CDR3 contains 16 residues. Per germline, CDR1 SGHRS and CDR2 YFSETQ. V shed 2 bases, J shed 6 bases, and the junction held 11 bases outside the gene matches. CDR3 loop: CASSFTTSAFQDTQYF. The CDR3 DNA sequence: TGCGCCAGCAGCTTCACGACTAGCGCCTTCCAGGATACGCAGTATTTT.